The 21 T cell receptor beta chains below all came from one sample that was sequenced in a study of chemoradiotherapy in HPV16-positive cancers. Produced via immunoSEQ multiplex PCR; TCRdb's table is partial and in-frame only. The sample includes about 950 clones, 84% of them seen just once. The material was tumor tissue, obtained from a patient who underwent chemoradiotherapy. These receptors all stem from a human donor with HPV-associated anogenital cancer.

The rearrangement links TRBV12-1 to TRBJ1-2. TRBV12-1 is classified as a pseudogene. There are 18 residues in the CDR3. The CDR3 sequence is CASSFGPLVTGQRYGYTF. In DNA form, the CDR3 reads TGTGCCAGCAGCTTTGGACCCCTAGTTACTGGGCAGAGATATGGCTACACCTTC.

The rearrangement joins TRBV13 to TRBJ2-3, with a weak D call TRBD2 (6 bases). Deletions cut 0 bases from V and 4 bases from J, with 8 bases between. The CDR3 extends over 14 amino acids. In germline, CDR1 is PRHDT, CDR2 FYEKMQ (reference sequence). The DNA of the CDR3 is TGTGCCAGCAGCTTAGGGGCTAGCGCAGATACGCAGTATTTT. The encoded protein is CASSLGASADTQYF.

The chain couples TRBV9 to TRBJ2-2; TRBD2 might be the D (5 bases). V gave up 2 bases and J gave up 7 bases, with 9 bases separating them. CDR3 length: 13 amino acids. Looked up from germline, CDR1 is SGDLS and CDR2 is YYNGEE. This CDR3 reads CASSVLAGGELFF. In DNA, the CDR3 is TGTGCCAGCAGCGTCCTCGCGGGCGGGGAGCTGTTTTTT.

The chain employs TRBV30 and TRBJ1-2; 7 nucleotides match TRBD1. The CDR3 is 12 amino acids. CDR1 and CDR2 from the germline V gene are GTSNPN and SVGIG (reference sequence). Trimming took 2 bases from V and 4 from J; bases not matched to a gene: 1. The CDR3 loop reads CAWSRDSYGYTF. The CDR3 nucleotides read TGTGCCTGGAGTCGGGACAGCTATGGCTACACCTTC.

The J gene is TRBJ2-2, the V gene TRBV15; TRBD1 aligns across 7 bases. The CDR3 runs 14 residues. Germline trimming cut 4 bases from V and 5 bases from J; bases unmatched to any gene: 4. CDR1 and CDR2 from the germline V gene are LNHNV and YYDKDF (reference sequence). CDR3 coding DNA: TGTGCCACCAGCATAGGGACAGCTACCGGGGAGCTGTTTTTT. Protein: CATSIGTATGELFF.

This clone was observed once. The CDR3 coding sequence is TGCGCCAGCAGCGGGACGGACTTATATGGCTACACCTTC. Translated: CASSGTDLYGYTF. The rearrangement links TRBV5-1 to TRBJ1-2; TRBD1 is a possible D gene (5 bases). This CDR3 spans 13 amino acids. The germline CDR1 and CDR2 sequences are SGHRS and YFSETQ. Trimming pared 4 bases from V and 5 bases from J, leaving 12 bases between.

The rearrangement joins TRBV7-2 to TRBJ2-5; no reliable D call. Germline V CDR1 and CDR2: SGHTA, FQGNSA. V lost 2 bases, J lost 4 bases, and 20 bases lay in between. This CDR3 spans 17 amino acids. In DNA form, the CDR3 reads TGTGCCAGCAGCTTAATGTCGGCGCCTAGGAGTCCAGAGACCCAGTACTTC. Protein: CASSLMSAPRSPETQYF.

The chain uses TRBV27 and TRBJ2-1, with D possibly TRBD2 on 7 matching bases. The length of the CDR3 is 14 residues. In germline, CDR1 is MNHEY, CDR2 SMNVEV (reference sequence). Trimming stripped 9 bases from V and 8 bases from J, with 20 bases between. This CDR3 reads CASSRGGGHDEQFF. The CDR3 DNA reads TGTGCCAGTTCAAGAGGGGGGGGACATGATGAGCAGTTCTTC.

This clone occurred once. The chain combines TRBV9 with TRBJ2-3; no definite D call. This CDR3 comprises 15 residues. The germline gives CDR1 SGDLS, CDR2 YYNGEE. V dropped 2 bases and J dropped 3 bases, with 13 bases sitting between them. The CDR3 is CASSVLSFGTDTQYF. DNA of the CDR3: TGTGCCAGCAGCGTTCTCTCCTTCGGGACAGATACGCAGTATTTT.

The chain uses TRBV19 and TRBJ1-1; D ambiguous. V was cut by 7 bases and J by 8 bases, with 20 bases left in between. Per the germline V gene, CDR1 is LNHDA and CDR2 is SQIVND (reference sequence). The CDR3 sequence is 14 residues long. The CDR3 DNA is TGTGCCAGTACTCGCGCCGGAGCCGTCCGGGAAGCTTTCTTT. It codes for CASTRAGAVREAFF. Looking up the rest from reference TRBV19 and TRBJ1-1 gives the full variable domain: DGGITQSPKYLFRKEGQNVTLSCEQNLNHDAMYWYRQDPGQGLRLIYYSQIVNDFQKGDIAEGYSVSREKKESFPLTVTSAQKNPTAFYLCASTRAGAVREAFFGQGTRLTVV.

The V and J genes are TRBV5-1 and TRBJ2-7; D is tentatively TRBD1 or TRBD2 (5 bases each). Trimming left V 5 bases short and J 3 bases short, with 15 bases between. CDR1 SGHRS and CDR2 YFSETQ come from the germline V gene. CDR3 length equals 14 residues. The CDR3 region is CASSEGFKFYEQYF. The CDR3 nucleotides are TGCGCCAGCAGTGAGGGGTTTAAATTCTACGAGCAGTACTTC.

The chain employs TRBV5-1 and TRBJ1-3; TRBD1 agrees at 7 bases. After removal of 4 bases from V and 2 bases from J, the junction contained 3 bases not matched to a gene. From germline, CDR1 is SGHRS and CDR2 YFSETQ. The CDR3 contains 14 residues. CDR3 nucleotide sequence: TGCGCCAGCAGCCGACAGGGCACTGGAAACACCATATATTTT. Its protein product is CASSRQGTGNTIYF.

The chain links TRBV5-5 to TRBJ2-7, with D perhaps matching TRBD2 (5 bases). The length of the CDR3 is 14 residues. V lost 1 base and J lost 3, with 11 bases in between. Germline lookup yields CDR1 SGHKS and CDR2 YYEKEE (reference sequence). Written as DNA, the CDR3 is TGTGCCAGCAGCTTGACGTGGGGAGTCTACGAGCAGTACTTC. Translation: CASSLTWGVYEQYF.

This clone came up a few times. CDR3 sequence reads: CASSYPRGKGTEAFF. Here the CDR3 DNA reads TGTGCCAGCAGTTACCCCAGGGGCAAGGGCACTGAAGCTTTCTTT. The chain recombines TRBV6-5 with TRBJ1-1; D may be TRBD1 (6 bases). The V end lost 2 bases, the J end lost 4 bases, and 14 bases lay between the germline ends. CDR1 is MNHEY, CDR2 SVGAGI, per germline. CDR3 length: 15 amino acids.

The chain links TRBV2 to TRBJ2-7; D is possibly TRBD1 or TRBD2 (5 bases each). The V and J ends lost 2 bases and 3 bases respectively, with 17 bases between them. Germline loops: CDR1 SNHLY, CDR2 FYNNEI. The CDR3 runs to 16 residues. DNA for the CDR3: TGTGCCAGCAGTGAACTAGGGGCTAGAGGGAACTACGAGCAGTACTTC. This gives the protein CASSELGARGNYEQYF. Using reference TRBV2 and TRBJ2-7 for the parts outside the CDR3, the full variable domain is EPEVTQTPSHQVTQMGQEVILRCVPISNHLYFYWYRQILGQKVEFLVSFYNNEISEKSEIFDDQFSVERPDGSNFTLKIRSTKLEDSAMYFCASSELGARGNYEQYFGPGTRLTVT.

This sequence joins TRBV5-1 and TRBJ2-1; no clear D gene. The V end was cut by 4 bases, the J end by 12 bases, with 14 bases between. The germline V gene has CDR1 SGHRS and CDR2 YFSETQ. The CDR3 loop spans 12 amino acids. CDR3 bases: TGCGCCAGCAGCGATACTCGAAGCGCGCAGTTCTTC. It encodes CASSDTRSAQFF.

The J gene is TRBJ2-1, the V gene TRBV19; D possibly corresponds to TRBD1 (5 bases). The CDR3 is 11 residues long. V dropped 6 bases and J dropped 11 bases, with 11 bases sitting between them. Germline V gene lookup returns CDR1 LNHDA and CDR2 SQIVND (reference sequence). The CDR3 sequence: CASSSGHKQFF. For the CDR3, the DNA is TGTGCCAGTAGCTCCGGACACAAGCAGTTCTTC.

The chain combines TRBV5-6 with TRBJ1-2, with no clear D. Germline assignment: CDR1 SGHDT and CDR2 YYEEEE. Trimming left V 4 bases short and J 8 bases short, with 12 bases between. The CDR3 extends over 12 amino acids. The CDR3 sequence: CASSRGPGGYTF. In DNA, the CDR3 is TGTGCCAGCAGCCGCGGCCCCGGGGGCTACACCTTC. The whole variable domain, filled in from reference TRBV5-6 and TRBJ1-2, reads DAGVTQSPTHLIKTRGQQVTLRCSPKSGHDTVSWYQQALGQGPQFIFQYYEEEERQRGNFPDRFSGHQFPNYSSELNVNALLLGDSALYLCASSRGPGGYTFGSGTRLTVV.

In DNA form, the CDR3 reads TGTGCCAGCAGGGGACAGGGTCCTAGTGGCTACACCTTC. This encodes CASRGQGPSGYTF. V usage is TRBV2 and J usage is TRBJ1-2; TRBD1 matches 9 bases. The CDR3 extends over 13 amino acids. Germline CDR1 and CDR2: SNHLY and FYNNEI. Germline trimming cut 6 bases from V and 7 bases from J; bases unmatched to any gene: 6.

The V and J genes are TRBV15 and TRBJ1-1; D remains ambiguous. This CDR3 comprises 15 residues. Per the germline V gene, CDR1 is LNHNV and CDR2 is YYDKDF (reference sequence). V was trimmed by 0 bases and J by 4 bases, leaving 12 bases between them. The DNA of the CDR3 is TGTGCCACCAGCAGAGAATTTGGGGAAAGCACTGAAGCTTTCTTT. This gives the protein CATSREFGESTEAFF. Using reference TRBV15 and TRBJ1-1 for the parts outside the CDR3, the full variable domain is DAMVIQNPRYQVTQFGKPVTLSCSQTLNHNVMYWYQQKSSQAPKLLFHYYDKDFNNEADTPDNFQSRRPNTSFCFLDIRSPGLGDTAMYLCATSREFGESTEAFFGQGTRLTVV.

V and J are TRBV6-5 and TRBJ1-2, with 9 bases that match TRBD1. The CDR3 runs 14 residues. V lost 6 bases and J lost 8; bases outside the gene matches: 10. Germline V CDR1 and CDR2: MNHEY, SVGAGI. The CDR3 region has the DNA TGTGCCAGCAGCCCACGGGACAGGGATTACGGCTACACCTTC. Translation gives CASSPRDRDYGYTF.